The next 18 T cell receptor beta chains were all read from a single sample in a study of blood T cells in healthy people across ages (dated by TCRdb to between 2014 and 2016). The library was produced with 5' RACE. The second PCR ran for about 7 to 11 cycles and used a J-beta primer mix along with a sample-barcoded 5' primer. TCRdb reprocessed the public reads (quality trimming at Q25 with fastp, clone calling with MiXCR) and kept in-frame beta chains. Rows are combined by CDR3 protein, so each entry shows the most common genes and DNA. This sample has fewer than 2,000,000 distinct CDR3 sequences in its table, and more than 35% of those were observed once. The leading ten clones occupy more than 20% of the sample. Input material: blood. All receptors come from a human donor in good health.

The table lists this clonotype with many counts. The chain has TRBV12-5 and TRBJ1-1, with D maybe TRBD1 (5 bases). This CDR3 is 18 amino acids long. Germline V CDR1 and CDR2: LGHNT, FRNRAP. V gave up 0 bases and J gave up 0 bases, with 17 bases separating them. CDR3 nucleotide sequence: TGTGCTAGTGGTTTGGTGAGAGACGGGACTCTGATGAACACTGAAGCTTTCTTT. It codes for CASGLVRDGTLMNTEAFF.

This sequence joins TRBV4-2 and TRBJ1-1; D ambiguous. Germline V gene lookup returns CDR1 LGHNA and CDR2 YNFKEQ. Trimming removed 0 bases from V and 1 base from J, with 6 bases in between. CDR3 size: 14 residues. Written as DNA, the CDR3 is TGTGCCAGCAGCCAAGAGCCCCGGAACACTGAAGCTTTCTTT. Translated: CASSQEPRNTEAFF.

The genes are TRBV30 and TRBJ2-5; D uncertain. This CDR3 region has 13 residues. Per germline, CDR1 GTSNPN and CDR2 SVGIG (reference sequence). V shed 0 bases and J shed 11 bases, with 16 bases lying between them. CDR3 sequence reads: CAWSVGLYNEQYF. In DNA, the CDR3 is TGTGCCTGGAGTGTGGGCCTATACAATGAGCAGTACTTC.

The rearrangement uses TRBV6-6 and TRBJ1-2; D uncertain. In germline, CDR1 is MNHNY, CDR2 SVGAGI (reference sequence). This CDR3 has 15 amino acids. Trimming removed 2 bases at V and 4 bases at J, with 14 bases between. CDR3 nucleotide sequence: TGTGCCAGCAGTTACCCGTTAACAGCCCTCTATGGCTACACCTTC. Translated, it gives CASSYPLTALYGYTF.

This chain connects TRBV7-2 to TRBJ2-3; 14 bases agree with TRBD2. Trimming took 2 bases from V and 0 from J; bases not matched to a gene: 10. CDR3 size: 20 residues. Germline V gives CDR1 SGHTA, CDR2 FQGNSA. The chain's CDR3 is CASSLFPGLAGETSTDTQYF. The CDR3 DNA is TGTGCCAGCAGCTTATTCCCGGGACTAGCGGGGGAGACTAGCACAGATACGCAGTATTTT.

This chain's CDR3 is CASNKDWNQPQHF. The DNA of the CDR3 is TGTGCCAGCAATAAGGATTGGAATCAGCCCCAGCATTTT. This chain uses TRBV2 with TRBJ1-5; D is undetermined. Germline V gives CDR1 SNHLY, CDR2 FYNNEI. Between the trimmed V and J ends, which lost 7 bases and 4 bases, there was a span of 11 bases. The CDR3 extends over 13 amino acids.

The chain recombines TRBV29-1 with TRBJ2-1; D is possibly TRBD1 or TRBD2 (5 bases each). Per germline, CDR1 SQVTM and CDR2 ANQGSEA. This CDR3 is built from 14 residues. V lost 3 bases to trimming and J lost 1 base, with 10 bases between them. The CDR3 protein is CSVEGPRSYNEQFF. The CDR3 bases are TGCAGCGTTGAGGGACCTAGATCCTACAATGAGCAGTTCTTC.

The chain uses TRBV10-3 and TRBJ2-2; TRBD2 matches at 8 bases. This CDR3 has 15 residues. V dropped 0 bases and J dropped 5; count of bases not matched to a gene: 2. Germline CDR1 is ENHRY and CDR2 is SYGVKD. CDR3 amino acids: CAISESGLDTGELFF. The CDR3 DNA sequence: TGTGCCATCAGTGAGTCGGGACTAGATACCGGGGAGCTGTTTTTT.

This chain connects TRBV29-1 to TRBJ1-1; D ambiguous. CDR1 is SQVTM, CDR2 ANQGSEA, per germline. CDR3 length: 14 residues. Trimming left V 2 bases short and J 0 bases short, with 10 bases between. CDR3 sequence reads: CSVERGIMNTEAFF. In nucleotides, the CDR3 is TGCAGCGTTGAAAGAGGCATAATGAACACTGAAGCTTTCTTT. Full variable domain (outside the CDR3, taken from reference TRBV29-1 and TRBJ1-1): SAVISQKPSRDICQRGTSLTIQCQVDSQVTMMFWYRQQPGQSLTLIATANQGSEATYESGFVIDKFPISRPNLTFSTLTVSNMSPEDSSIYLCSVERGIMNTEAFFGQGTRLTVV.

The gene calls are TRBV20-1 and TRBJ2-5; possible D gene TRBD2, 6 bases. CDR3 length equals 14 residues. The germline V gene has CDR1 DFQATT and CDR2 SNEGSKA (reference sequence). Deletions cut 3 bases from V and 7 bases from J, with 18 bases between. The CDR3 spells CSASMLAASATQYF. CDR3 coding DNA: TGCAGTGCTAGTATGTTAGCGGCTTCTGCGACCCAGTACTTC.

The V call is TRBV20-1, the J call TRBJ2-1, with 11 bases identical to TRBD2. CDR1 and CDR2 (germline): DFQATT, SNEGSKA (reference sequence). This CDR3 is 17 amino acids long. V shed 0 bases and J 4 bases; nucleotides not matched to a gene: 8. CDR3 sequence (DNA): TGCAGTGCTAGAGACTTACCGGGACTAGCGGTTTACAATGAGCAGTTCTTC. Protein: CSARDLPGLAVYNEQFF.

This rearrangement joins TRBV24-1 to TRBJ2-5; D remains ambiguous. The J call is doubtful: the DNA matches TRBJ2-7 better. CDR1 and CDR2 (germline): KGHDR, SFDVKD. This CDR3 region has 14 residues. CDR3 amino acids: CATSDSNRPYEQYF. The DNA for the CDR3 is TGTGCCACCAGTGATTCAAACAGACCTTACGAGCAGTACTTC.

The CDR3, as DNA: TGTGCCACCAGCAGTTACAGGGTTTCTAACTACACCTTC. Translating it yields CATSSYRVSNYTF. The chain has TRBV15 and TRBJ1-2, with D maybe TRBD1 (6 bases). Trimming pared 3 bases from V and 10 bases from J, leaving 15 bases between. CDR1 and CDR2 from the germline V gene are LNHNV and YYDKDF (reference sequence). CDR3 length equals 13 residues.

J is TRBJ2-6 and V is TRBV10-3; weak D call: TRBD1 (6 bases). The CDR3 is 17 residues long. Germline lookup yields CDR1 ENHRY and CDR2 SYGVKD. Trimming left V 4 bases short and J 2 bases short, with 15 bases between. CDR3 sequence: CAISAPVSGAGANVLTF. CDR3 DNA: TGTGCCATCAGTGCGCCAGTATCAGGGGCTGGGGCCAACGTCCTGACTTTC.

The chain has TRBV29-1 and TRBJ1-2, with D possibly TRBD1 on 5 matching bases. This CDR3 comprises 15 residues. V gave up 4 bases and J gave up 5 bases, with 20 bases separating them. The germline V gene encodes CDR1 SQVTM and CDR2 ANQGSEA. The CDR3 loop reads CSVGGHEVGIYGYTF. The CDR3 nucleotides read TGCAGCGTTGGGGGCCATGAGGTGGGCATATATGGCTACACCTTC.

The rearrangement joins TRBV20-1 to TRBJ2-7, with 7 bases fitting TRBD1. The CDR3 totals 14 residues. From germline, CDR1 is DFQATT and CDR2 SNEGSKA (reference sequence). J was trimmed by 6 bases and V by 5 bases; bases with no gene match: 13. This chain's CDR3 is CSAFYRGVGGEQYF. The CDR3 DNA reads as TGCAGTGCTTTTTACAGGGGAGTTGGGGGCGAGCAGTACTTC.

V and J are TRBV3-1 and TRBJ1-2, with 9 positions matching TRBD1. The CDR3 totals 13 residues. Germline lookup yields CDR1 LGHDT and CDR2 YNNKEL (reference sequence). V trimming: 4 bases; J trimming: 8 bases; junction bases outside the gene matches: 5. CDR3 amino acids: CASSPTQGAGYTF. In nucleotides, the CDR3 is TGTGCCAGCAGCCCTACACAGGGGGCAGGCTACACCTTC. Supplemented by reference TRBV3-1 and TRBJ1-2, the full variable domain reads DTAVSQTPKYLVTQMGNDKSIKCEQNLGHDTMYWYKQDSKKFLKIMFSYNNKELIINETVPNRFSPKSPDKAHLNLHINSLELGDSAVYFCASSPTQGAGYTFGSGTRLTVV.

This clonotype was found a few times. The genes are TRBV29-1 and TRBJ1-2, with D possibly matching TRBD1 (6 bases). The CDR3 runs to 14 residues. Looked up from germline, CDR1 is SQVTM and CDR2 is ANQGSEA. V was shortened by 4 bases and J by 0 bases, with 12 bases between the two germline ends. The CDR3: CSVVRDIANYGYTF. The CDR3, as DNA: TGCAGCGTTGTCCGGGACATAGCTAACTATGGCTACACCTTC.